The 8 T cell receptor beta chains below were found in one sample sequenced in a study of shared clonotypes between healthy human individuals. The method was immunoSEQ multiplex PCR; TCRdb's version includes in-frame clones alone and lacks a portion of them. The data hold roughly 2.1 million clones, with just over 90% observed a single time. Terminally differentiated effector memory CD45RA+ cells were left out of the naive CD8 fraction, which was CD45RO-negative and positively selected for CCR7. Sample: naive CD8+ T cells from PBMCs. These receptors were taken from a man between 18 and 35 years old in good health. Some clones in this sample may be carry-over from other donors' samples.

The rearrangement links TRBV7-3 to TRBJ2-3; D unclear. The CDR3 consists of 15 residues. Germline CDR1 and CDR2: SGHTA and FQGTGA. Trimming stripped 2 bases from V and 0 bases from J, with 9 bases between. This chain's CDR3 is CASSLGDTSTDTQYF. As DNA, the CDR3 is TGTGCCAGCAGCTTAGGAGACACTAGCACAGATACGCAGTATTTT.

This sequence joins TRBV2 and TRBJ2-7; 10 bases fit TRBD2. The CDR3 length is 14 residues. Trimming at V came to 7 bases and at J to 3 bases, leaving 6 bases not matched to a gene. Germline assignment: CDR1 SNHLY and CDR2 FYNNEI. Written as DNA, the CDR3 is TGTGCCAGCAAGGTTCTAGCGGGAGTCTACGAGCAGTACTTC. This encodes CASKVLAGVYEQYF.

V gene TRBV19 combines with J gene TRBJ1-2; possible D gene TRBD1, 5 bases. Trimming cost V 5 bases and J 5 bases, with 18 bases left between them. Germline values: CDR1 LNHDA, CDR2 SQIVND (reference sequence). The CDR3 runs to 15 residues. The chain's CDR3 is CASSARQNPFYGYTF. As DNA, the CDR3 is TGTGCCAGTAGTGCCCGACAGAACCCTTTTTATGGCTACACCTTC.

V and J are TRBV21-1 and TRBJ2-5; the DNA was not compared with TRBD2, the D call given in the table. TRBV21-1 is a documented pseudogene. The CDR3 has 20 amino acids. Here the CDR3 DNA reads TGTGCCAGCCAAGTATATCCCGGGACTAGCGGGAGCGAGAGTCAAGAGACCCAGTACTTC. Protein: CASQVYPGTSGSESQETQYF.

This rearrangement joins TRBV5-1 to TRBJ1-4; D unresolved. V lost 6 bases and J lost 1, with 16 bases in between. CDR1 and CDR2 (germline): SGHRS, YFSETQ. CDR3 size: 16 residues. The CDR3, as DNA: TGCGCCAGCACCCTTCGAGGGTTCGGAACTAATGAAAAACTGTTTTTT. Protein product: CASTLRGFGTNEKLFF.

The chain recombines TRBV6-1 with TRBJ1-2; a weak D match, TRBD1 (5 bases). Germline V gene sequence: CDR1 MNHNS, CDR2 SASEGT. This CDR3 region has 13 residues. V dropped 3 bases and J dropped 3 bases, with 8 bases sitting between them. DNA for the CDR3: TGTGCCAGCAGTGATACAGGATACTATGGCTACACCTTC. Translated, it gives CASSDTGYYGYTF.

The chain has TRBV27 and TRBJ1-5; possibly TRBD1 for D (5 bases). Trimming shortened V by 2 bases and J by 4 bases, and 9 bases separated the two germline ends. Germline assignment: CDR1 MNHEY and CDR2 SMNVEV (reference sequence). The length of the CDR3 is 14 residues. For the CDR3, the DNA is TGTGCCAGCAGTTTAGGGTGGGGGAATCAGCCCCAGCATTTT. Its translation: CASSLGWGNQPQHF.

The table lists this clone with a few counts. The J gene is TRBJ1-5, the V gene TRBV19; weak D call: TRBD1 (5 bases). V was clipped by 3 bases and J by 4 bases, with 10 bases between them. CDR1 is LNHDA, CDR2 SQIVND, per germline (reference sequence). The CDR3 extends over 14 amino acids. CDR3 DNA sequence: TGTGCCAGTAGTATCCGGGGACCGAATCAGCCCCAGCATTTT. As protein: CASSIRGPNQPQHF.